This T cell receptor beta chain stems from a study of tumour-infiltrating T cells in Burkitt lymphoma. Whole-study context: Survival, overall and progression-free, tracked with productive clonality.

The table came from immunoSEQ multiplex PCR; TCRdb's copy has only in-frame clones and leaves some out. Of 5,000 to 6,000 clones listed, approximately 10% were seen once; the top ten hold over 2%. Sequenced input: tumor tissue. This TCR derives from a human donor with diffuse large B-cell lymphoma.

The CDR3 here is CASSSVRTATYEQYF. DNA for the CDR3: TGTGCCAGCAGTTCAGTGCGGACGGCGACCTACGAGCAGTACTTC. V gene TRBV28 combines with J gene TRBJ2-7; D is undetermined. The ends were cut back, 4 bases at V and 2 bases at J, with 15 bases in the middle. Looked up from germline, CDR1 is MDHEN and CDR2 is SYDVKM. There are 15 residues in the CDR3.